This T cell receptor (beta chain) was identified during a study of cytomegalovirus exposure and HLA in healthy donors. The study, taken as a whole, reports: Later, an analysis showed that TCR beta chains associated with HLA were more clonally expanded than others that were equally common. Later on, analysis showed that most CMV-associated TCR beta chains appeared to be HLA-restricted.

It was with 60 Vbeta and 13 Jbeta primers that the PCR ran. Sequenced by immunoSEQ multiplex PCR; TCRdb stores in-frame clones only, minus some. Of about 140,000 clones listed, approximately 80% were seen once; the top ten hold over 1.5%. Healthy bone marrow donors formed the donor group. Concerning this clone: Antigen: not known.

Germline trimming cut 0 bases from V and 6 bases from J; bases unmatched to any gene: 6. From germline, CDR1 is MGHRA and CDR2 YSYEKL. The length of the CDR3 is 15 residues. Sequences were obtained from PBMCs. This TCR derives from a man in his forties in good health and CMV-seronegative. V is TRBV4-1 and J is TRBJ2-7, with 9 nucleotides matching TRBD2. As DNA, the CDR3 is TGCGCCAGCAGCCAAGATAGCGGGAGTCGGGGCGAGCAGTACTTC. Its protein product is CASSQDSGSRGEQYF.